This T cell receptor (beta chain) is drawn from a study of blood T cell repertoires in COVID-19. Study-wide background: Both acute and convalescent COVID-19 samples were obtained from the United States, Italy and Spain. PBMCs, B-cell-depleted T cells, or T cells provided the cDNA or gDNA that made up the material.

As processed by the authors: How many nucleated cells were present was estimated from reference gene primer amplification. This table comes from immunoSEQ multiplex PCR, and its TCRdb copy is limited to in-frame clones, with some not included. The V and J calls and clone size are taken from that table; D and trimming were inferred from the DNA. The sample contains 250,000 or so clones, around 81% of which appear only once. Trimming cost V 7 bases and J 0 bases; bases outside gene matches: 12. This CDR3 has 16 residues. The germline CDR1 and CDR2 sequences are SGHRS and YFSETQ. This sequence originates from a young man who had recovered from COVID-19. The sequencing input was peripheral blood. The chain couples TRBV5-1 to TRBJ2-5; 7 nucleotides line up with TRBD2. CDR3 DNA: TGCGCCAGCTCCCCCCACTTTGGGGGGGACCAAGAGACCCAGTACTTC. Amino acid sequence: CASSPHFGGDQETQYF.